These 3 T cell receptor beta chains were sequenced from one sample in a study of T cell repertoires in cytomegalovirus infection. TCRdb reprocessed the reads via MiXCR and lists one record per CDR3 protein. Of some 680,000 distinct CDR3 sequences detected, about a third appear once; the ten largest clones hold 2.5% to 3.5%. Sequencing was carried out using PBMCs. Receptors originate from a human donor in good health (CMV status not recorded). Some clones in this sample may be carry-over from other donors' samples.

This clonotype was picked up many times. V gene TRBV7-2 combines with J gene TRBJ2-3, with 10 bases aligning to TRBD2. V gave up 5 bases and J gave up 1 base; unmatched junction bases: 3. The CDR3 runs to 15 residues. CDR1 is SGHTA and CDR2 is FQGNSA in the germline V gene. CDR3 loop: CASSRTSGRTDTQYF. The CDR3, as DNA: TGTGCCAGCAGCCGGACTAGCGGACGCACAGATACGCAGTATTTT.

This rearrangement joins TRBV28 to TRBJ2-7; D may be TRBD1 or TRBD2 (5 bases each). V lost 6 bases and J 5 bases, leaving 23 bases between the germline ends. CDR3 length: 16 amino acids. Germline V lookup: CDR1 MDHEN, CDR2 SYDVKM. The chain's CDR3 is CASRSYRQRADDEQYF. CDR3 sequence (DNA): TGTGCCAGCAGATCTTATAGACAGAGGGCAGACGACGAGCAGTACTTC.

The chain combines TRBV28 with TRBJ2-7; perhaps TRBD2 as D (5 bases). Trimming pared 5 bases from V and 7 bases from J, leaving 18 bases between. This CDR3 has 14 amino acids. Germline values: CDR1 MDHEN, CDR2 SYDVKM. The CDR3 sequence: CASSPIRGRSEQYF. As DNA, the CDR3 is TGTGCCAGCAGTCCCATTCGGGGTCGGAGTGAGCAGTACTTC.